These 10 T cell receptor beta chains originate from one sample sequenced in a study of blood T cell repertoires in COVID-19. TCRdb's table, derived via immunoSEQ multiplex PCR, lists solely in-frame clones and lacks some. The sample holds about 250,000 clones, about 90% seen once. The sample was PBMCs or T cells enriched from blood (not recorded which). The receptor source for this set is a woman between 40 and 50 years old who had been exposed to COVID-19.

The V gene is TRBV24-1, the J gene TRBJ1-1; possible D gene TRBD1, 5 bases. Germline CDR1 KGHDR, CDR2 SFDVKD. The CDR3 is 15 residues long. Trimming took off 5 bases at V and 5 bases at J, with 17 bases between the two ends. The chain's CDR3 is CATSVRERLRTEAFF. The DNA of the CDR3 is TGTGCCACCAGTGTCAGGGAAAGACTGAGAACTGAAGCTTTCTTT.

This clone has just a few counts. CDR3 protein: CASSEVGTGRDGYTF. CDR3 sequence (DNA): TGTGCCAGCAGTGAGGTTGGGACAGGGCGGGATGGCTACACCTTC. V and J are TRBV6-1 and TRBJ1-2; TRBD1 agrees at 9 bases. Germline CDR1 and CDR2: MNHNS and SASEGT. Trimming at V came to 3 bases and at J to 6 bases, leaving 8 bases not matched to a gene. The CDR3 is 15 residues long.

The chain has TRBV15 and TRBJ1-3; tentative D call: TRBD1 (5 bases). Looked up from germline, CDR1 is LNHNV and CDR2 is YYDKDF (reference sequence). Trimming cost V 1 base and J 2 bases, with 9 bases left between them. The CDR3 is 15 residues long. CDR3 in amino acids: CATSRVGDPGNTIYF. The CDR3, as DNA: TGTGCCACCAGCAGAGTAGGGGATCCTGGAAACACCATATATTTT.

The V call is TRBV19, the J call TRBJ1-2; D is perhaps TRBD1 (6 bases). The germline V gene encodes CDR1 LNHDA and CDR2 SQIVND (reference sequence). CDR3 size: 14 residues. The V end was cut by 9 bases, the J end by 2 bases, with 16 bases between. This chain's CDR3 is CARRGGSSNYGYTF. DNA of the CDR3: TGTGCCAGGCGTGGGGGCAGTTCGAACTATGGCTACACCTTC.

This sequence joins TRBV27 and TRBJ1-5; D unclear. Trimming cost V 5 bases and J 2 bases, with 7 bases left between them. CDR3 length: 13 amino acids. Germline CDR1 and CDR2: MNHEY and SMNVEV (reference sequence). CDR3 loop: CASSQLGNQPQHF. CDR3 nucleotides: TGTGCCAGCAGTCAGTTGGGCAATCAGCCCCAGCATTTT.

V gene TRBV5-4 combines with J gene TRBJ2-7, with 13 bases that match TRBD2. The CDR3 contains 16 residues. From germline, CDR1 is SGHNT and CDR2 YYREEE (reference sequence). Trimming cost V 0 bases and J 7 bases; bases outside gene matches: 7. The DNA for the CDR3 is TGTGCCAGCAGCTTGGGACTAGCGGGGGGCTCCCGAGAGCAGTACTTC. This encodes CASSLGLAGGSREQYF.

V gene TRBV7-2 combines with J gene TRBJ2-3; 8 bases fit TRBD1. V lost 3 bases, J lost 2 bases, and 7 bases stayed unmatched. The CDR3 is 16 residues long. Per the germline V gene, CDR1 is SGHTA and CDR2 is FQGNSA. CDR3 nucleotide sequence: TGTGCCAGCAGCTTTCGACAGGGGTCATACACAGATACGCAGTATTTT. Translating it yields CASSFRQGSYTDTQYF.

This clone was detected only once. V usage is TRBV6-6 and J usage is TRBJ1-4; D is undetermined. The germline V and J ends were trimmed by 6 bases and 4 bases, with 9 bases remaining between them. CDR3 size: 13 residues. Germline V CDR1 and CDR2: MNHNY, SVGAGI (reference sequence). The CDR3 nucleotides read TGTGCCAGCAGGGGCGATGGTAATGAAAAACTGTTTTTT. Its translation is CASRGDGNEKLFF.

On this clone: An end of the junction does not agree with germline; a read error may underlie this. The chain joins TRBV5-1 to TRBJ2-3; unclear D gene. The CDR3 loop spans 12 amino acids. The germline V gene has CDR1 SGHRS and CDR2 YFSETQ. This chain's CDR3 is CASSLSADTQYF. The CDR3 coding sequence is TGTGCCAGCAGCTTAAGTGCGGATACGCAGTATTTT.

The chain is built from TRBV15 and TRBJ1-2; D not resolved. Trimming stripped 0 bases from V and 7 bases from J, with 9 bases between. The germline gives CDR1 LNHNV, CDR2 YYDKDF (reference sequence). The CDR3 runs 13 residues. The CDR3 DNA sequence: TGTGCCACCAGCAGAGACGGGGTCAGTGGCTACACCTTC. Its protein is CATSRDGVSGYTF.